In its sample, the clone carrying this TCR beta chain was seen a few times. The antigen is unknown. TCRdb reprocessed the reads via MiXCR and lists one record per CDR3 protein. The data show 680,000 or so distinct CDR3 sequences, 35% to 45% seen once. The record originates from a study of T cell repertoires in cytomegalovirus infection. Overall study context: CMV infection plus the matching HLA type was flagged by public TCR beta signatures. Study-level results: Predominance within the ex vivo response was attributable to HLA-C-restricted CMV-specific TCR beta clonotypes. People with CMV and the relevant HLA were identified by cumulative public TCR beta family frequency.

V lost 6 bases, J lost 6 bases, and 12 bases lay in between. This CDR3 contains 12 residues. Germline CDR1 and CDR2: MDHEN and SYDVKM. The chain couples TRBV28 to TRBJ2-7; TRBD1 is a possible D gene (6 bases). Material: PBMCs. The TCR sequence derives from a human donor in good health (CMV status not recorded). Some clones in this sample may be carry-over from other donors' samples. The DNA of the CDR3 is TGTGCCAGCAGCACAGGGTCGGGCGAGCAGTACTTC. Amino acid sequence: CASSTGSGEQYF.